The 30 T cell receptor beta chains in this list originate from one sample, sequenced in a study of T-cell reconstitution after alpha-beta-depleted transplantation in children. Unique molecular identifiers were used in preparing the TCRbeta library. TCRdb reprocessed the PCR reads via MiXCR and lists one record per CDR3 protein. The repertoire holds about 260,000 distinct CDR3 sequences, with approximately 10% as singletons. The sequencing here drew on peripheral blood, taken 180 days after TCRalphabeta/CD19-depleted stem cell transplant. Receptors originate from a male patient between 2 and 10 years old who had a stem cell transplant for chronic granulomatous disease, so the T cells may come from the graft donor.

The V and J genes are TRBV19 and TRBJ1-1; the match to TRBD1 covers 8 bases. V trimming: 7 bases; J trimming: 5 bases; junction bases outside the gene matches: 15. The CDR3 consists of 16 residues. CDR1 and CDR2 from the germline V gene are LNHDA and SQIVND (reference sequence). The CDR3: CASNPISRDRSTEAFF. The DNA for the CDR3 is TGTGCCAGTAACCCCATATCCCGGGACAGGTCGACTGAAGCTTTCTTT.

This clonotype was found many times. The chain uses TRBV7-2 and TRBJ2-1; D not certain. Germline V lookup: CDR1 SGHTA, CDR2 FQGNSA. Trimming cost V 0 bases and J 4 bases, with 13 bases left between them. The CDR3 sequence is 16 residues long. DNA of the CDR3: TGTGCCAGCAGCTTAGCATCTGGGGTCCGTTACAATGAGCAGTTCTTC. Translating gives CASSLASGVRYNEQFF. The variable domain in full, completed from reference TRBV7-2 and TRBJ2-1, reads GAGVSQSPSNKVTEKGKDVELRCDPISGHTALYWYRQSLGQGLEFLIYFQGNSAPDKSGLPSDRFSAERTGGSVSTLTIQRTQQEDSAVYLCASSLASGVRYNEQFFGPGTRLTVL.

This clonotype was seen ten or more times. This rearrangement joins TRBV29-1 to TRBJ2-1; 10 bases fit TRBD2. CDR1 and CDR2 (germline): SQVTM, ANQGSEA. The ends lost 4 bases at V and 5 bases at J; junction bases unmatched: 8. There are 15 residues in the CDR3. DNA for the CDR3: TGCAGCGTTGTGGTAGCGGGGGGTCCCCACAATGAGCAGTTCTTC. This gives the protein CSVVVAGGPHNEQFF.

Regarding this clonotype: A much larger clone differs by one base, so this may be a read error. The chain links TRBV28 to TRBJ2-5; D is uncertain. Germline CDR1 reads MDHEN; CDR2 reads SYDVKM. The CDR3 loop spans 13 amino acids. The CDR3 DNA sequence: TGTGCCAGCAGTTTATCAGTACAAGATACCCAGTACTTC. Translated, it gives CASSLSVQDTQYF.

This clonotype showed up many times. The gene calls are TRBV12-3 or TRBV12-4 and TRBJ1-2; weak D call: TRBD1 (5 bases). Deletions cut 6 bases from V and 2 bases from J, with 10 bases between. The CDR3 runs to 13 residues. For the CDR3, the DNA is TGTGCCAGCAGCCCGGGGGGAAACTATGGCTACACCTTC. Translation gives CASSPGGNYGYTF.

On this clonotype: With a much larger clone just one base away, this may be a read error. V is TRBV7-9 and J is TRBJ1-2; 8 nucleotides agree with TRBD1. CDR1 is SEHNR, CDR2 FQNEAQ, per germline (reference sequence). The CDR3 consists of 16 residues. DNA of the CDR3: TGTGCCAGCAGCTTAGCCGCAGGGGGCTCTAACTATGGCGACACCTTC. Encoded protein: CASSLAAGGSNYGDTF.

This clonotype came up many times. The chain combines TRBV6-2 or TRBV6-3 with TRBJ1-2, with a weak D call TRBD1 (5 bases). V dropped 5 bases and J dropped 6 bases, with 13 bases sitting between them. Germline CDR1 MNHEY, CDR2 SVGEGT. This CDR3 contains 13 residues. The CDR3: CASSTSGIDGYTF. CDR3 DNA: TGTGCCAGCAGTACATCAGGGATTGATGGCTACACCTTC.

The table lists this clonotype with many counts. The V and J genes are TRBV6-5 and TRBJ2-6; D gene uncertain. Trimming left V 5 bases short and J 1 base short, with 9 bases between. Germline V lookup: CDR1 MNHEY, CDR2 SVGAGI. CDR3 length equals 15 residues. CDR3 sequence (DNA): TGTGCCAGCAGTACTCTTGGATCTGGGGCCAACGTCCTGACTTTC. It specifies CASSTLGSGANVLTF.

In its sample, this clonotype was seen many times. The gene calls are TRBV5-1 and TRBJ1-2; 7 nucleotides match TRBD1. V gave up 4 bases and J gave up 3 bases; unmatched junction bases: 3. The CDR3 is 13 amino acids. Per the germline V gene, CDR1 is SGHRS and CDR2 is YFSETQ. The CDR3 bases are TGCGCCAGCAGCCCAGACAGGGACTATGGCTACACCTTC. It translates to CASSPDRDYGYTF.

Note on this clonotype: A much larger clone is a single base away; this may be a read error. The rearrangement joins TRBV5-5 to TRBJ2-7; TRBD2 matches 13 bases. Germline assignment: CDR1 SGHKS and CDR2 YYEKEE (reference sequence). Trimming at V came to 3 bases and at J to 6 bases, leaving 6 bases not matched to a gene. This CDR3 comprises 15 residues. The CDR3 here is CASSSGLAGVREQYF. CDR3 DNA: TGTGCCAGCAGCTCAGGACTAGCGGGAGTACGCGAGCAGTACTTC. Complete variable domain (other parts from reference TRBV5-5 and TRBJ2-7): DAGVTQSPTHLIKTRGQQVTLRCSPISGHKSVSWYQQVLGQGPQFIFQYYEKEERGRGNFPDRFSARQFPNYSSELNVNALLLGDSALYLCASSSGLAGVREQYFGPGTRLTVT.

This clonotype has a count of ten or more. The CDR3 DNA sequence: TGTGCCAGCAGTTTCACAGGACTAGATAGTGAGCAGTTCTTC. Amino acid sequence: CASSFTGLDSEQFF. The J gene is TRBJ2-1, the V gene TRBV27, with 7 positions matching TRBD2. The trim removed 3 bases at V and 9 bases at J, leaving 8 bases unmatched. The germline CDR1 and CDR2 sequences are MNHEY and SMNVEV (reference sequence). The CDR3 is 14 amino acids.

The sample holds a few counts of this clonotype. The chain joins TRBV7-8 to TRBJ2-2; perhaps TRBD2 as D (5 bases). Trimming removed 8 bases from V and 8 bases from J, with 9 bases in between. CDR3 length: 11 residues. In germline, CDR1 is SGHVS, CDR2 FQNEAQ. The CDR3, as DNA: TGTGCCAGCGACTACGGAGGGGAGCTGTTTTTT. Its translation: CASDYGGELFF.

This clonotype was detected many times. The V and J genes are TRBV5-5 and TRBJ2-3; D not certain. The V gene lost 0 bases and the J gene lost 2 bases, with 7 bases spanning the gap. The CDR3 loop spans 14 amino acids. CDR1 and CDR2 (germline): SGHKS, YYEKEE (reference sequence). DNA of the CDR3: TGTGCCAGCAGCTTGGCACTAAACACAGATACGCAGTATTTT. Translation gives CASSLALNTDTQYF.

This clonotype was seen ten or more times. V usage is TRBV5-1 and J usage is TRBJ2-3; D is unclear. CDR3 length equals 15 residues. Trimming stripped 0 bases from V and 2 bases from J, with 10 bases between. Looked up from germline, CDR1 is SGHRS and CDR2 is YFSETQ. DNA for the CDR3: TGCGCCAGCAGCTTGGGTGGACCGATCACAGATACGCAGTATTTT. Amino acids: CASSLGGPITDTQYF.

This clonotype was counted ten times or more. The chain has TRBV9 and TRBJ2-5; D gene ambiguous. Trimming stripped 4 bases from V and 4 bases from J, with 14 bases between. The CDR3 sequence is 14 residues long. Looked up from germline, CDR1 is SGDLS and CDR2 is YYNGEE. CDR3 sequence: CASSPQTDGETQYF. CDR3 bases: TGTGCCAGCAGCCCGCAGACGGATGGAGAGACCCAGTACTTC.

Comments on this clonotype: One junction end does not reproduce the germline sequence, and a read error may be involved. The genes are TRBV20-1 and TRBJ2-7; TRBD2 agrees at 7 bases. The CDR3 is 17 residues long. Per germline, CDR1 DFQATT and CDR2 SNEGSKA (reference sequence). The CDR3 DNA reads TGCTGTGCTAGGTCCGTCCGGGCCTGGACTAGCTCCTACGAGCAGTACTTC. This codes for CCARSVRAWTSSYEQYF.

This clonotype was observed many times. The CDR3 region has the DNA TGTGCCATCAGTGACAGGTCCTACGAGCAGTACTTC. Protein: CAISDRSYEQYF. V usage is TRBV10-3 and J usage is TRBJ2-7; D remains ambiguous. Trimming removed 3 bases from V and 1 base from J, with 4 bases in between. The CDR3 has 12 residues. Germline V gives CDR1 ENHRY, CDR2 SYGVKD.

This clonotype was found many times. V is TRBV5-1 and J is TRBJ2-5; no clear D. The V gene's germline CDR1 is SGHRS and CDR2 YFSETQ. This CDR3 has 13 residues. The V gene lost 0 bases and the J gene lost 2 bases, with 5 bases spanning the gap. Written as DNA, the CDR3 is TGCGCCAGCAGCTTGGCGCTTCAAGAGACCCAGTACTTC. This sequence encodes CASSLALQETQYF.

Worth noting for this clonotype: A read error is possible here, since a much larger clone lies one base away. The chain employs TRBV6-4 and TRBJ2-1; D may be TRBD1 (6 bases). The CDR3 runs to 13 residues. Germline CDR1 is MRHNA and CDR2 is SNTAGT. Trimming took off 9 bases at V and 2 bases at J, with 11 bases between the two ends. The CDR3 region has the DNA TGTGCCAGTCCGTCAGGGGCCTACAATGAGCAGTTCTTC. Translated, it gives CASPSGAYNEQFF.

This clonotype was observed at least ten times. This sequence joins TRBV15 and TRBJ2-6, with D maybe TRBD2 (5 bases). Trimming pared 2 bases from V and 0 bases from J, leaving 14 bases between. Germline V gene lookup returns CDR1 LNHNV and CDR2 YYDKDF (reference sequence). CDR3 length: 18 residues. The CDR3, as DNA: TGTGCCACCAGCAGAAGGATCCGGGGAACCTCTGGGGCCAACGTCCTGACTTTC. Translated, it gives CATSRRIRGTSGANVLTF.

This clonotype was seen many times. The J gene is TRBJ2-1, the V gene TRBV7-2, with 10 nucleotides matching TRBD2. With V trimmed by 8 bases and J by 1 base, 2 bases remained unmatched. The CDR3 runs to 14 residues. Per the germline V gene, CDR1 is SGHTA and CDR2 is FQGNSA. This CDR3 is CASRTSGSYNEQFF. CDR3 coding DNA: TGTGCCAGCCGGACTAGCGGATCCTACAATGAGCAGTTCTTC.

This clonotype was detected ten times or more. The chain joins TRBV7-2 to TRBJ2-4; tentatively, D is TRBD1 or TRBD2 (5 bases each). Germline V gene data show CDR1 as SGHTA and CDR2 as FQGNSA. V was pared by 5 bases and J by 1 base, with 18 bases between. This CDR3 comprises 17 residues. The DNA for the CDR3 is TGTGCCAGCAGCCCGAGGACTGGGGGAGCGGCCAAAAACATTCAGTACTTC. This gives the protein CASSPRTGGAAKNIQYF.

This clonotype was counted many times. V is TRBV28 and J is TRBJ2-5; 10 positions agree with TRBD1. The V and J ends lost 7 bases and 5 bases, in that order; junction bases with no gene match: 4. The CDR3 contains 13 residues. Germline V gene lookup returns CDR1 MDHEN and CDR2 SYDVKM. The CDR3 DNA reads TGTGCCAGCAAGACAGGGGGCGTGGAGACCCAGTACTTC. It codes for CASKTGGVETQYF.

This clonotype was recorded many times. This chain uses TRBV12-3 or TRBV12-4 with TRBJ2-2; TRBD2 might be the D (5 bases). The CDR3 runs 12 residues. The germline V and J ends were trimmed by 6 bases and 5 bases, with 7 bases remaining between them. This chain's CDR3 is CASRRATGELFF. CDR3 in DNA: TGTGCCAGCAGGCGGGCGACCGGGGAGCTGTTTTTT.

There are many counts of this clonotype. The chain joins TRBV14 to TRBJ2-2, with 8 bases fitting TRBD2. With V trimmed by 2 bases and J by 5 bases, 7 bases remained unmatched. Per the germline V gene, CDR1 is SGHDN and CDR2 is FVKESK. CDR3 length: 16 amino acids. The CDR3 DNA is TGTGCCAGCAGCCAATTCGGCGGGAGGATTACCGGGGAGCTGTTTTTT. This gives the protein CASSQFGGRITGELFF.

Concerning this clonotype itself: Possible read error: a much larger clone is one base away. The final CDR3 position lacks the conserved phenylalanine or tryptophan, pointing to a likely read error. V gene TRBV5-1 combines with J gene TRBJ2-1; 10 bases line up with TRBD2. The CDR3 has 15 amino acids. Germline CDR1 and CDR2: SGHRS and YFSETQ. V dropped 0 bases and J dropped 6; count of bases not matched to a gene: 3. Here the CDR3 DNA reads TGCGCCAGCAGCTTGGTCCTAGCGGGAGCCAATGAGCAGTTCTCC. As protein: CASSLVLAGANEQFS.

This clonotype was counted many times. V usage is TRBV7-3 and J usage is TRBJ2-2; D unclear. Between the trimmed V and J ends, which lost 5 bases and 6 bases, there was a span of 7 bases. This CDR3 spans 12 amino acids. Germline CDR1 is SGHTA and CDR2 is FQGTGA. The CDR3 DNA reads as TGTGCCAGCAGCCCGTTCCCCGGGGAGCTGTTTTTT. It specifies CASSPFPGELFF.

This clonotype was found a few times. V is TRBV14 and J is TRBJ2-1; no clear D. The germline V gene encodes CDR1 SGHDN and CDR2 FVKESK. The CDR3 spans 17 residues. Between the trimmed V and J ends, which lost 6 bases and 0 bases, there was a span of 18 bases. The CDR3 region is CASSSKIGTSSYNEQFF. CDR3 nucleotides: TGTGCCAGCAGTTCAAAGATAGGCACAAGCTCCTACAATGAGCAGTTCTTC.

Regarding this clonotype: This could be a read error, since a much larger clone is one nucleotide away. This chain uses TRBV6-5 with TRBJ2-7; D unresolved. CDR3 size: 14 residues. Between the trimmed V and J ends, which lost 0 bases and 7 bases, there was a span of 13 bases. Germline V gene data show CDR1 as MNHEY and CDR2 as SVGAGI. The CDR3 reads CASSYSGDAKEQYF. DNA for the CDR3: TGTGCCAGCAGTTACTCAGGCGATGCCAAGGAGCAGTACTTC.

The chain recombines TRBV19 with TRBJ1-5; no clear D. This CDR3 has 15 residues. CDR1 is LNHDA and CDR2 is SQIVND in the germline V gene (reference sequence). V lost 7 bases and J lost 4, with 17 bases in between. Here the CDR3 reads CASKYGPLHNQPQHF. The CDR3 region has the DNA TGTGCCAGTAAGTACGGGCCACTCCATAATCAGCCCCAGCATTTT.